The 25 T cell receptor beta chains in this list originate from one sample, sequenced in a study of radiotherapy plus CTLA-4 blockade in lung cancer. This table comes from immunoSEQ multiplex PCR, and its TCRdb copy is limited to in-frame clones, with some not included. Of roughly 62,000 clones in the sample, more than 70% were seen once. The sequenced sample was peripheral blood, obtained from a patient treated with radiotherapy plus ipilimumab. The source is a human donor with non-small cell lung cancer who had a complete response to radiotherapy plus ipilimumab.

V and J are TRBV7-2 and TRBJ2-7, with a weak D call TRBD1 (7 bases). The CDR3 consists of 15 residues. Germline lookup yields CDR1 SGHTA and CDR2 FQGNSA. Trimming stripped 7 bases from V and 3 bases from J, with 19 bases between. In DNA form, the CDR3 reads TGTGCCAGCAACCCCGACAGGGACTTCAACTACGAGCAGTACTTC. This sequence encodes CASNPDRDFNYEQYF.

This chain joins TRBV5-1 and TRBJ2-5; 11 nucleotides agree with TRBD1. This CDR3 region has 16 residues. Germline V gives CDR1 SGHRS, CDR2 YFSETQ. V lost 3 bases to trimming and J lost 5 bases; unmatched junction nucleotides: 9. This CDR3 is CASSSDRGRGGETQYF. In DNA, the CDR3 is TGCGCCAGCAGCTCGGACAGGGGGCGCGGGGGGGAGACCCAGTACTTC.

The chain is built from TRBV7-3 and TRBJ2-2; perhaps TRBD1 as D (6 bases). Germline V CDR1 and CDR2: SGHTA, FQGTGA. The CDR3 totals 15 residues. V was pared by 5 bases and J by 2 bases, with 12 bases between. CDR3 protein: CASSPGQINTGELFF. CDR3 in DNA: TGTGCCAGCAGCCCCGGACAGATTAACACCGGGGAGCTGTTTTTT.

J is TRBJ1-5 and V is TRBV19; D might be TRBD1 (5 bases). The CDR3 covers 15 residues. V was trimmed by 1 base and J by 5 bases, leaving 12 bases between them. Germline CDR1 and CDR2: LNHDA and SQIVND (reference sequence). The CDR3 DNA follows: TGTGCCAGTAGTATAGTAGGAGGGGACGATCAGCCCCAGCATTTT. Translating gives CASSIVGGDDQPQHF.

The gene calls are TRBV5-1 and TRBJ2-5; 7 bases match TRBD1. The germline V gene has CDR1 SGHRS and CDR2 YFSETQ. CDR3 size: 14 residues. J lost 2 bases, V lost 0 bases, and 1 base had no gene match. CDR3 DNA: TGCGCCAGCAGCTTGGTGGGACAGCAAGAGACCCAGTACTTC. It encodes CASSLVGQQETQYF.

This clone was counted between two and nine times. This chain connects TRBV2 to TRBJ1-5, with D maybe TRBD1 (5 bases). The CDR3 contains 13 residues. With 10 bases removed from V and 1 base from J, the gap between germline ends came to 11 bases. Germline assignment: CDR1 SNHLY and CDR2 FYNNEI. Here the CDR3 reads CATKRQSNQPQHF. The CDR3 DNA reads TGTGCCACCAAGAGACAGAGCAATCAGCCCCAGCATTTT.

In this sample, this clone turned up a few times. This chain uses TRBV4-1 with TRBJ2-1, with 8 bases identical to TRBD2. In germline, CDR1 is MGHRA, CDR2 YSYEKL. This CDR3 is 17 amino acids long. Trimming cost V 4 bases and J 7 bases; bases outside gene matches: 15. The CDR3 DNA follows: TGCGCCAGCAGCCGACAAACCCTGGGTAGCGGGGTAAATGAGCAGTTCTTC. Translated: CASSRQTLGSGVNEQFF.

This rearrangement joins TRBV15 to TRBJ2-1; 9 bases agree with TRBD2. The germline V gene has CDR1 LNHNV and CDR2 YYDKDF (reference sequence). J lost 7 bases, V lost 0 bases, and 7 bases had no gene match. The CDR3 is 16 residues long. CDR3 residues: CATSREGGRAANEQFF. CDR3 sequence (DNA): TGTGCCACCAGCAGAGAGGGCGGGAGGGCGGCGAATGAGCAGTTCTTC.

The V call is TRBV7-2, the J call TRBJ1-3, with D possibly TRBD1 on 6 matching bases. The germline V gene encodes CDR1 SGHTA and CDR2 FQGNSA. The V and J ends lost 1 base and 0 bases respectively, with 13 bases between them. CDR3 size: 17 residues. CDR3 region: CASSLGSGAFSGNTIYF. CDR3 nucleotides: TGTGCCAGCAGCTTAGGATCAGGGGCTTTCTCTGGAAACACCATATATTTT.

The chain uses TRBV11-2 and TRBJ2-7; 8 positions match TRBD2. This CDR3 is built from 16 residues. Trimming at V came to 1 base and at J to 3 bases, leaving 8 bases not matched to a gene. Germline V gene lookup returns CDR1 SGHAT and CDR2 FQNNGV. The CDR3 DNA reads TGTGCCAGCAGCTTAGTCTATAGCGGGGTCATCTACGAGCAGTACTTC. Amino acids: CASSLVYSGVIYEQYF.

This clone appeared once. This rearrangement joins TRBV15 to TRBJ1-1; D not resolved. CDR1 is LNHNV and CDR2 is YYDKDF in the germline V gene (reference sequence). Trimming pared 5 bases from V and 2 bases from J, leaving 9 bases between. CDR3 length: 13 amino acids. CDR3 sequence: CATSVLENTEAFF. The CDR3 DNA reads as TGTGCCACCAGCGTCCTAGAAAACACTGAAGCTTTCTTT.

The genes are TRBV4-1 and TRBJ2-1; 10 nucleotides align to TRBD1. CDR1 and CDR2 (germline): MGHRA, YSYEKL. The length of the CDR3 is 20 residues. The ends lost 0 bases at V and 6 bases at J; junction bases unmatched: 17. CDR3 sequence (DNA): TGCGCCAGCAGCCAAGATTCGGTCACCTGGGGACAGGGGCGAGTCAATGAGCAGTTCTTC. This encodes CASSQDSVTWGQGRVNEQFF.

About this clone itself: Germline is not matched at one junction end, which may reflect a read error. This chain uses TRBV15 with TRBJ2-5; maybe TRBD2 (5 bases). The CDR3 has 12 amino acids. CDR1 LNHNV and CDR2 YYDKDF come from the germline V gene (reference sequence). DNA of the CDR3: TGTGCCACCAGCAGTTCTGTCCGGGGATGGAACTTC. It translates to CATSSSVRGWNF.

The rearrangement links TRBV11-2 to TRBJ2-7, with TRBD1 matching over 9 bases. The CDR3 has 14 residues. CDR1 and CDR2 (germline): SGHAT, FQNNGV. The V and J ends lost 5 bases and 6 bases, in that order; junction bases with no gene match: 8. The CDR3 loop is CASSPLQGAGEQYF. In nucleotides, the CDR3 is TGTGCCAGCAGCCCCTTACAGGGGGCGGGCGAGCAGTACTTC.

This chain's CDR3 is CASSSRQVREGTGEAFF. CDR3 sequence (DNA): TGTGCCAGCTCATCAAGACAGGTCCGCGAAGGAACTGGGGAAGCTTTCTTT. The chain uses TRBV18 and TRBJ1-1, with a weak D call TRBD1 (6 bases). The CDR3 runs 17 residues. The germline gives CDR1 KGHSH, CDR2 LQKENI. V gave up 5 bases and J gave up 8 bases, with 27 bases separating them. Full variable domain (remainder filled in from reference TRBV18 and TRBJ1-1): NAGVMQNPRHLVRRRGQEARLRCSPMKGHSHVYWYRQLPEEGLKFMVYLQKENIIDESGMPKERFSAEFPKEGPSILRIQQVVRGDSAAYFCASSSRQVREGTGEAFFGQGTRLTVV.

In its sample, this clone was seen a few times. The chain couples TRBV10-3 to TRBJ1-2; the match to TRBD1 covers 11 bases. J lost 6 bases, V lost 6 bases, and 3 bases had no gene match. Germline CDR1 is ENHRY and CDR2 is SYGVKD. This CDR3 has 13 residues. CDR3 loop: CAISGQGADGYTF. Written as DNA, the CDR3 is TGTGCCATCAGCGGACAGGGGGCAGATGGCTACACCTTC.

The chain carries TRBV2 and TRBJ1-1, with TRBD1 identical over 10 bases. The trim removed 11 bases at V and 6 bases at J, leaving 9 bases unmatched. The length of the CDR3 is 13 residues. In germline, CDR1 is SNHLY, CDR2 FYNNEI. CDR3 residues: CAGDRGQGAEAFF. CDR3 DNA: TGTGCCGGTGACAGGGGGCAAGGGGCTGAAGCTTTCTTT.

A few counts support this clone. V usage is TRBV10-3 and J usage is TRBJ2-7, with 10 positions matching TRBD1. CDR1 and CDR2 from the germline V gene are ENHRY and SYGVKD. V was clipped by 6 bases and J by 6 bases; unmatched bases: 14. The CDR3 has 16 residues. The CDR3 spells CAIRDQPGQGPSEQYF. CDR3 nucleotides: TGTGCCATCAGGGACCAACCGGGACAGGGGCCTTCCGAGCAGTACTTC.

This CDR3 reads CASSLTGLAVLTQYF. The CDR3 DNA reads as TGTGCCAGCAGCTTGACTGGACTAGCGGTGTTAACCCAGTACTTC. The V and J genes are TRBV7-9 and TRBJ2-5; 10 bases agree with TRBD2. The J segment lost 8 bases and the V segment lost 3 bases, leaving 9 bases of the junction unmatched. Germline assignment: CDR1 SEHNR and CDR2 FQNEAQ (reference sequence). CDR3 size: 15 residues.

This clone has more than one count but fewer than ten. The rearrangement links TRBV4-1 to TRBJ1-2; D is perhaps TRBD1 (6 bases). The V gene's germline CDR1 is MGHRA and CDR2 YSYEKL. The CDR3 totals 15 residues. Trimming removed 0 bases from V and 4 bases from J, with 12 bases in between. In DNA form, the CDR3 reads TGCGCCAGCAGCCAAGAACCGGACAGACTCTATGGCTACACCTTC. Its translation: CASSQEPDRLYGYTF.

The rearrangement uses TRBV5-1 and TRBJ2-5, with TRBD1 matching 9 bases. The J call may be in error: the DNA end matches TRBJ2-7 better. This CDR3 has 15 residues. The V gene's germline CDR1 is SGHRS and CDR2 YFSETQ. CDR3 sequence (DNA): TGCGCCAGCAGCACACCGGGACAGGGTACCCACGAGCAGTACTTC. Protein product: CASSTPGQGTHEQYF.

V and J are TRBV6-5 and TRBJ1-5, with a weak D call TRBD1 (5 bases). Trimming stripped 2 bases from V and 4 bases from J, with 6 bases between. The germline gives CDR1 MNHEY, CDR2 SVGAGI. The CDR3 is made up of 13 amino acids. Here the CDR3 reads CASSYRGNQPQHF. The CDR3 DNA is TGTGCCAGCAGTTACCGGGGGAATCAGCCCCAGCATTTT.

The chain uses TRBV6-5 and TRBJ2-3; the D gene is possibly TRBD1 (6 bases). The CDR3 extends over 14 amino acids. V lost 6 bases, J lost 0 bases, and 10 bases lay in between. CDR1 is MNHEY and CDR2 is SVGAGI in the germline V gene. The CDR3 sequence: CASSGTLSTDTQYF. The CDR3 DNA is TGTGCCAGCAGCGGGACACTTAGCACAGATACGCAGTATTTT.

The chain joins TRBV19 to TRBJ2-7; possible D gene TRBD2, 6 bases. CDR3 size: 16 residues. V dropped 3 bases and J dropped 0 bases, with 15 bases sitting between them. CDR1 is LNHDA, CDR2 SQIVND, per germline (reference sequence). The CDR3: CASSMVGGTSSYEQYF. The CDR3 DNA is TGTGCCAGTAGTATGGTCGGGGGAACCAGCTCCTACGAGCAGTACTTC.

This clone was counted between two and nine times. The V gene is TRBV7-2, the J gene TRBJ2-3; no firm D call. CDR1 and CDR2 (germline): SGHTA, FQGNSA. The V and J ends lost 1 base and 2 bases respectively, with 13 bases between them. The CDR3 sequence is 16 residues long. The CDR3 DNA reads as TGTGCCAGCAGCTTAGTGGCAGGTTTTAACACAGATACGCAGTATTTT. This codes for CASSLVAGFNTDTQYF.